These 10 T cell receptor beta chains came from one sample sequenced in a study of T cell repertoires in cytomegalovirus infection. TCRdb reanalysed the reads using MiXCR and keeps one entry per CDR3 protein. The sample lists about 320,000 distinct CDR3 sequences; over 7.5% were seen once. Material for sequencing was PBMCs. The receptors originated from a human donor in good health (CMV status not recorded). Some clones in this sample may be carry-over from other donors' samples.

Written as DNA, the CDR3 is TGTGCCAGCAGCGGCCGGGACAGGGGGCTTGATGGCTACACCTTC. Its translation is CASSGRDRGLDGYTF. The chain uses TRBV12-3 or TRBV12-4 and TRBJ1-2; 12 nucleotides agree with TRBD1. The ends lost 6 bases at V and 6 bases at J; junction bases unmatched: 8. This CDR3 contains 15 residues.

Ten or more counts support this clonotype. V and J are TRBV7-2 and TRBJ2-3; possibly TRBD1 for D (6 bases). The CDR3 consists of 14 residues. The germline V gene has CDR1 SGHTA and CDR2 FQGNSA. V gave up 5 bases and J gave up 0 bases, with 9 bases separating them. The CDR3 reads CASSIGTSTDTQYF. The CDR3 DNA follows: TGTGCCAGCAGCATCGGGACAAGCACAGATACGCAGTATTTT.

Many counts were recorded for this clonotype. This chain joins TRBV7-9 and TRBJ2-6; the D gene is possibly TRBD2 (6 bases). CDR1 SEHNR and CDR2 FQNEAQ come from the germline V gene (reference sequence). CDR3 size: 15 residues. V was shortened by 11 bases and J by 5 bases, with 19 bases between the two germline ends. CDR3 nucleotide sequence: TGTGCCTCCGGGAGAACCTCCCGCCGGGCCAACGTCCTGACTTTC. As protein: CASGRTSRRANVLTF.

The chain links TRBV2 to TRBJ2-7; TRBD2 might be the D (6 bases). CDR3 length: 14 residues. Germline V CDR1 and CDR2: SNHLY, FYNNEI. Trimming removed 7 bases from V and 0 bases from J, with 13 bases in between. The CDR3 loop reads CASTGTVLSYEQYF. CDR3 DNA sequence: TGTGCCAGCACAGGGACTGTCCTCTCCTACGAGCAGTACTTC.

This clonotype was detected only a few times. The V and J genes are TRBV6-2 or TRBV6-3 and TRBJ2-2; a weak D match, TRBD2 (6 bases). V lost 6 bases, J lost 6 bases, and 14 bases lay in between. Germline loops: CDR1 MNHEY, CDR2 SVGEGT. The CDR3 spans 14 residues. CDR3 coding DNA: TGTGCCAGCAGCATAACTAGCACCGCCGGGGAGCTGTTTTTT. Protein: CASSITSTAGELFF.

V and J are TRBV10-3 and TRBJ1-5, with no clear D. CDR1 is ENHRY, CDR2 SYGVKD, per germline. The CDR3 sequence is 14 residues long. V lost 2 bases and J 3 bases, leaving 8 bases between the germline ends. CDR3 coding DNA: TGTGCCATCAGTGAGGAGGGAGACAATCAGCCCCAGCATTTT. Its protein is CAISEEGDNQPQHF.

The sample holds many counts of this clonotype. CDR3 DNA: TGTGCCAGCAGGGCCGCCGGGTGGGACGGGACAGGGGGCGAAGTTTATAATTCACCCCTCCACTTT. Its protein product is CASRAAGWDGTGGEVYNSPLHF. The chain uses TRBV28 and TRBJ1-6; 12 nucleotides line up with TRBD1. V lost 6 bases and J lost 4; bases outside the gene matches: 22. The CDR3 runs 22 residues. Looked up from germline, CDR1 is MDHEN and CDR2 is SYDVKM.

This clonotype was seen only a few times. The chain links TRBV6-5 to TRBJ2-5; 7 bases agree with TRBD2. After removal of 2 bases from V and 4 bases from J, the junction contained 4 bases not matched to a gene. The germline V gene has CDR1 MNHEY and CDR2 SVGAGI. The CDR3 is 14 residues long. In DNA form, the CDR3 reads TGTGCCAGCAGTTACGGGGGGGGAAGAGAGACCCAGTACTTC. It specifies CASSYGGGRETQYF.

This sequence joins TRBV2 and TRBJ1-1; D is ambiguous. Trimming stripped 1 base from V and 0 bases from J, with 12 bases between. CDR1 and CDR2 from the germline V gene are SNHLY and FYNNEI. The CDR3 runs to 16 residues. The CDR3 region has the DNA TGTGCCAGCAGTGAAGAAAGGAAACGGATGAACACTGAAGCTTTCTTT. It yields the protein CASSEERKRMNTEAFF.

The chain is built from TRBV6-2 or TRBV6-3 and TRBJ2-3; D ambiguous. The CDR3 consists of 14 residues. CDR1 is MNHEY and CDR2 is SVGEGT in the germline V gene. V shed 2 bases and J shed 0 bases, with 6 bases lying between them. For the CDR3, the DNA is TGTGCCAGCAGTTACGTGTGGAGCACAGATACGCAGTATTTT. It yields the protein CASSYVWSTDTQYF.